The 16 T cell receptor beta chains given below trace back to one sample, sequenced in a study of early T cells in non-severe SARS-CoV-2 infection (dated by TCRdb to about 2021). Library generation was performed with 5' RACE. Sequencing was carried out with a NextSeq 500. TCRdb reworked the public reads: Q25 trimming with fastp, MiXCR clone assembly, productive beta chains retained. Here each entry gathers all rows of one CDR3 protein and keeps the most common genes and DNA. This sample has some 82,000 distinct CDR3 sequences in its table, and approximately 12% of those were observed once. The ten most abundant clones make up 3.5% to 5% of the sample. The specimen comprised whole blood, sampled at baseline. The receptors here all came from an adult who was a healthcare worker with PCR-confirmed SARS-CoV-2 infection or an uninfected control (not recorded which).

The chain joins TRBV10-3 to TRBJ2-2; the match to TRBD2 covers 9 bases. Germline V lookup: CDR1 ENHRY, CDR2 SYGVKD. The CDR3 consists of 16 residues. The J segment lost 2 bases and the V segment lost 4 bases, leaving 5 bases of the junction unmatched. This chain's CDR3 is CAISGTAGGNTGELFF. The CDR3 DNA sequence: TGTGCCATCAGTGGGACAGCGGGGGGCAACACCGGGGAGCTGTTTTTT.

There are many counts of this clonotype. The V and J genes are TRBV9 and TRBJ2-1; D might be TRBD2 (6 bases). The CDR3 is made up of 14 amino acids. V lost 3 bases to trimming and J lost 9 bases, with 16 bases between them. Germline CDR1 is SGDLS and CDR2 is YYNGEE. The CDR3 bases are TGTGCCAGCAGCGCCAAGAGACTAGTTGGTGAGCAGTTCTTC. Translation: CASSAKRLVGEQFF.

Ten or more counts support this clonotype. The chain carries TRBV2 and TRBJ1-1; 9 bases match TRBD1. The germline CDR1 and CDR2 sequences are SNHLY and FYNNEI. CDR3 size: 15 residues. V shed 4 bases, J shed 1 base, and the junction held 4 bases outside the gene matches. The CDR3 spells CASSAGTGRNTEAFF. CDR3 nucleotide sequence: TGTGCCAGCAGTGCAGGGACAGGGAGGAACACTGAAGCTTTCTTT.

This chain links TRBV5-1 with TRBJ2-2, with D possibly being TRBD1 (6 bases). V was pared by 5 bases and J by 6 bases, with 17 bases between. The length of the CDR3 is 15 residues. CDR1 SGHRS and CDR2 YFSETQ come from the germline V gene. As DNA, the CDR3 is TGCGCCAGCAGGGGTACAGGGAAGGGTCCCGGGGAGCTGTTTTTT. As protein: CASRGTGKGPGELFF.

This clonotype appeared many times. The chain couples TRBV20-1 to TRBJ2-7, with D unresolved. Between the trimmed V and J ends, which lost 6 bases and 6 bases, there was a span of 24 bases. This CDR3 has 15 amino acids. The V gene's germline CDR1 is DFQATT and CDR2 SNEGSKA (reference sequence). The CDR3 sequence is CSAHQLRRKGGEQYF. In DNA, the CDR3 is TGCAGTGCCCACCAGTTGAGGCGGAAGGGTGGCGAGCAGTACTTC.

The table lists this clonotype with many counts. This sequence joins TRBV7-9 and TRBJ2-3; D remains ambiguous. The V end was cut by 1 base, the J end by 2 bases, with 4 bases between. Germline CDR1 and CDR2: SEHNR and FQNEAQ (reference sequence). This CDR3 contains 13 residues. The CDR3 protein is CASSLGLTDTQYF. CDR3 nucleotide sequence: TGTGCCAGCAGCTTAGGCCTCACAGATACGCAGTATTTT.

This clonotype was seen ten or more times. The V call is TRBV28, the J call TRBJ2-7; D gene ambiguous. Germline V lookup: CDR1 MDHEN, CDR2 SYDVKM. Trimming removed 8 bases from V and 4 bases from J, with 18 bases in between. The CDR3 has 14 amino acids. CDR3 amino acids: CASSLPGPPYEQYF. CDR3 nucleotides: TGTGCCAGCTCCTTACCCGGCCCCCCTTACGAGCAGTACTTC.

This clonotype was seen only a few times. V and J are TRBV19 and TRBJ2-6; D is ambiguous. Germline CDR1 reads LNHDA; CDR2 reads SQIVND (reference sequence). The CDR3 has 14 amino acids. With 4 bases removed from V and 2 bases from J, the gap between germline ends came to 6 bases. The CDR3 loop is CASSSGAGANVLTF. The CDR3 coding sequence is TGTGCCAGTAGTAGTGGGGCTGGGGCCAACGTCCTGACTTTC.

In this sample, this clonotype turned up a few times. The chain carries TRBV29-1 and TRBJ2-7; the match to TRBD1 covers 10 bases. Germline V gene lookup returns CDR1 SQVTM and CDR2 ANQGSEA. Trimming took 4 bases from V and 3 from J; bases not matched to a gene: 3. The CDR3 extends over 13 amino acids. CDR3 DNA: TGCAGCGTTGGAGGACAGGGGGGCTACGAGCAGTACTTC. It translates to CSVGGQGGYEQYF.

The chain employs TRBV29-1 and TRBJ1-1, with D possibly matching TRBD1 (5 bases). Germline loops: CDR1 SQVTM, CDR2 ANQGSEA. V was shortened by 4 bases and J by 0 bases, with 12 bases between the two germline ends. There are 14 residues in the CDR3. The CDR3 is CSVGPRGLNTEAFF. The DNA of the CDR3 is TGCAGCGTTGGACCTCGGGGGTTGAACACTGAAGCTTTCTTT.

The table lists this clonotype with a few counts. This rearrangement joins TRBV12-3 or TRBV12-4 to TRBJ1-1; D gene uncertain. The CDR3 runs 18 residues. Trimming took 1 base from V and 1 from J, leaving 19 bases between them. The CDR3 sequence: CASSLGPSSARGNTEAFF. The CDR3 DNA reads as TGTGCCAGCAGTTTAGGGCCGTCGTCAGCCCGGGGGAACACTGAAGCTTTCTTT.

This clonotype has at least ten counts. V usage is TRBV7-9 and J usage is TRBJ2-7; 7 nucleotides line up with TRBD1. The CDR3 sequence is 15 residues long. The germline V gene has CDR1 SEHNR and CDR2 FQNEAQ (reference sequence). V shed 4 bases and J 0 bases; nucleotides not matched to a gene: 6. CDR3 region: CASSSGQAGSYEQYF. CDR3 DNA sequence: TGTGCCAGCAGCTCTGGACAGGCAGGCTCCTACGAGCAGTACTTC.

This clonotype was seen at least ten times. This chain links TRBV3-1 with TRBJ2-3, with TRBD2 matching 8 bases. The V gene end was trimmed by 4 bases and the J gene end by 1 base; junction bases not matched to a gene: 10. Per germline, CDR1 LGHDT and CDR2 YNNKEL (reference sequence). The CDR3 spans 17 residues. CDR3 amino acids: CASSPFQTSGRTDTQYF. In DNA form, the CDR3 reads TGTGCCAGCAGCCCTTTCCAAACTAGCGGACGCACAGATACGCAGTATTTT.

This clonotype was counted at least ten times. The CDR3 nucleotides are TGTGCCAGCAGCGAACAGGGTCAGCCCCAGCATTTT. This gives the protein CASSEQGQPQHF. The chain combines TRBV7-9 with TRBJ1-5, with D perhaps TRBD1 (6 bases). The germline V and J ends were trimmed by 5 bases and 6 bases, with 8 bases remaining between them. Germline lookup yields CDR1 SEHNR and CDR2 FQNEAQ (reference sequence). This CDR3 spans 12 amino acids.

This clonotype was seen only a few times. The chain is built from TRBV5-1 and TRBJ2-3; D is unresolved. V gave up 4 bases and J gave up 5 bases, with 14 bases separating them. Looked up from germline, CDR1 is SGHRS and CDR2 is YFSETQ. CDR3 size: 14 residues. The DNA of the CDR3 is TGCGCCAGCAGCCTCGGATCTGAGGTAGATACGCAGTATTTT. It is translated as CASSLGSEVDTQYF.

This clonotype was seen only a few times. The V and J genes are TRBV18 and TRBJ2-1, with TRBD2 matching 8 bases. This CDR3 spans 16 amino acids. V lost 3 bases and J lost 5; bases outside the gene matches: 9. CDR1 is KGHSH and CDR2 is LQKENI in the germline V gene. The CDR3 nucleotides are TGTGCCAGCTCACCTTTCAGCGGGGGCCTAGACAATGAGCAGTTCTTC. Protein sequence: CASSPFSGGLDNEQFF.